These T cell receptor beta chains were read from a single sample in a study of T-cell memory formation after mild COVID-19. TCRdb re-called the 5' RACE reads with MiXCR, one entry per CDR3 protein. The sample lists 350,000 to 400,000 distinct CDR3 sequences; roughly 20% were seen once. Sequencing input: PBMCs or a T cell subset sorted from them (not recorded which). The receptors were gathered from an adult woman who had mild COVID-19 (a few samples of this study predate the infection). Cell type and time point are not known. Each CDR3 is given with its conserved first and last residue. A D gene is named only where the DNA matches it firmly. Expanded clones get a size class; other rows say once, few or many, or leave the size out.

j_gene: TRBJ1-3; v_gene: TRBV4-1; d_gene: -; abundance: few; CDR3aa: CASSWKGLGNTIYF; CDR3nt: TGCGCCAGCAGCTGGAAGGGGCTTGGAAACACCATATATTTT
j_gene: TRBJ2-2; v_gene: TRBV7-2; d_gene: -; abundance: many; CDR3aa: CASSPHPGQTGELFF; CDR3nt: TGTGCCAGCAGCCCCCACCCGGGTCAAACCGGGGAGCTGTTTTTT
j_gene: TRBJ2-3; v_gene: TRBV3-1; d_gene: TRBD2; abundance: -; CDR3aa: CASSQAGGPTDTQYF; CDR3nt: TGTGCCAGCAGCCAAGCGGGGGGGCCCACAGATACGCAGTATTTT
j_gene: TRBJ1-6; v_gene: TRBV27; d_gene: TRBD1; abundance: -; CDR3aa: CASSGQGWDYNSPLHF; CDR3nt: TGTGCCAGCTCCGGACAGGGATGGGACTATAATTCACCCCTCCACTTT
j_gene: TRBJ1-2; v_gene: TRBV4-1; d_gene: -; abundance: few; CDR3aa: CASSQDRGLNYGYTF; CDR3nt: TGCGCCAGCAGCCAAGATAGAGGCCTTAACTATGGCTACACCTTC
j_gene: TRBJ2-7; v_gene: TRBV12-3/TRBV12-4; d_gene: -; abundance: many; CDR3aa: CASSPRYEQYF; CDR3nt: TGTGCCAGCAGTCCCCGCTACGAGCAGTACTTC
j_gene: TRBJ2-7; v_gene: TRBV15; d_gene: -; abundance: -; CDR3aa: CATSRDRGLGSYEQYF; CDR3nt: TGTGCCACCAGCAGAGATCGAGGTTTGGGATCCTACGAGCAGTACTTC
j_gene: TRBJ2-1; v_gene: TRBV5-1; d_gene: -; abundance: few; CDR3aa: CASSRTGVWDPYNEQFF; CDR3nt: TGCGCCAGCAGTCGGACGGGGGTTTGGGACCCTTACAATGAGCAGTTCTTC
j_gene: TRBJ2-2; v_gene: TRBV2; d_gene: TRBD2; abundance: -; CDR3aa: CARGLPRNTGELFF; CDR3nt: TGTGCCAGGGGACTACCACGGAACACCGGGGAGCTGTTTTTT
j_gene: TRBJ1-5; v_gene: TRBV12-3/TRBV12-4; d_gene: -; abundance: few; CDR3aa: CASSLSGLGNQPQHF; CDR3nt: TGTGCCAGCAGTTTATCCGGGTTGGGCAATCAGCCCCAGCATTTT
j_gene: TRBJ2-5; v_gene: TRBV4-2; d_gene: -; abundance: -; CDR3aa: CASSQDLVTQTQYF; CDR3nt: TGTGCCAGCAGCCAAGACCTGGTCACACAGACCCAGTACTTC
j_gene: TRBJ1-4; v_gene: TRBV12-3/TRBV12-4; d_gene: -; abundance: few; CDR3aa: CASSFGREGLFF; CDR3nt: TGTGCCAGCAGTTTTGGCAGGGAAGGGCTGTTTTTT
j_gene: TRBJ1-5; v_gene: TRBV6-1; d_gene: -; abundance: -; CDR3aa: CASTEGYSNQPQHF; CDR3nt: TGTGCCAGCACCGAGGGGTATAGCAATCAGCCCCAGCATTTT
j_gene: TRBJ2-7; v_gene: TRBV7-9; d_gene: TRBD1; abundance: few; CDR3aa: CASSTNRGARSYEQYF; CDR3nt: TGTGCCAGCAGCACAAACAGGGGGGCTCGCTCCTACGAGCAGTACTTC
j_gene: TRBJ2-7; v_gene: TRBV5-6; d_gene: -; abundance: -; CDR3aa: CASRSGLYEQYF; CDR3nt: TGTGCCAGCAGGTCGGGACTCTACGAGCAGTACTTC
j_gene: TRBJ2-7; v_gene: TRBV20-1; d_gene: -; abundance: -; CDR3aa: CSAKNPGQRDEQYF; CDR3nt: TGCAGTGCCAAAAACCCCGGACAAAGGGACGAGCAGTACTTC
j_gene: TRBJ1-4; v_gene: TRBV2; d_gene: TRBD1; abundance: few; CDR3aa: CASSEVGTVVEKLFF; CDR3nt: TGTGCCAGCAGTGAAGTAGGGACAGTTGTTGAAAAACTGTTTTTT
j_gene: TRBJ2-1; v_gene: TRBV18; d_gene: -; abundance: -; CDR3aa: CASSASRNNEQFF; CDR3nt: TGTGCCAGCTCAGCAAGCAGAAACAATGAGCAGTTCTTC
j_gene: TRBJ2-2; v_gene: TRBV12-3/TRBV12-4; d_gene: -; abundance: -; CDR3aa: CATRMGVGELFF; CDR3nt: TGTGCCACCCGTATGGGGGTCGGGGAGCTGTTTTTT
j_gene: TRBJ1-2; v_gene: TRBV12-3/TRBV12-4; d_gene: -; abundance: -; CDR3aa: CASSLAPTAGYTF; CDR3nt: TGTGCCAGCAGTTTAGCCCCGACAGCTGGCTACACCTTC
j_gene: TRBJ1-2; v_gene: TRBV20-1; d_gene: -; abundance: -; CDR3aa: CSARERGTGFYGYTF; CDR3nt: TGCAGTGCTAGAGAGCGGGGAACAGGGTTCTATGGCTACACCTTC
j_gene: TRBJ1-2; v_gene: TRBV5-1; d_gene: -; abundance: few; CDR3aa: CASSLVDSGYTF; CDR3nt: TGCGCCAGCAGCTTGGTTGACAGCGGCTACACCTTC
j_gene: TRBJ2-1; v_gene: TRBV12-3/TRBV12-4; d_gene: TRBD1; abundance: -; CDR3aa: CASSLASGGEQFF; CDR3nt: TGTGCCAGCAGTTTAGCGTCAGGGGGTGAGCAGTTCTTC
j_gene: TRBJ2-7; v_gene: TRBV7-9; d_gene: -; abundance: -; CDR3aa: CASSPLSGPPEQYF; CDR3nt: TGTGCCAGCAGCCCCTTGAGCGGCCCCCCCGAGCAGTACTTC
j_gene: TRBJ2-7; v_gene: TRBV4-3; d_gene: -; abundance: many; CDR3aa: CASSQDRDRTYEQYF; CDR3nt: TGCGCCAGCAGCCAAGACAGGGACCGAACCTACGAGCAGTACTTC
j_gene: TRBJ1-2; v_gene: TRBV24-1; d_gene: -; abundance: -; CDR3aa: CATFIFHF; CDR3nt: TGTGCCACTTTCATCTTTCACTTC
j_gene: TRBJ2-7; v_gene: TRBV29-1; d_gene: TRBD2; abundance: few; CDR3aa: CSVAFGGGSYEQYF; CDR3nt: TGCAGCGTCGCCTTTGGGGGGGGCTCCTACGAGCAGTACTTC
j_gene: TRBJ2-1; v_gene: TRBV30; d_gene: TRBD2; abundance: few; CDR3aa: CAWSFREEVFF; CDR3nt: TGTGCCTGGAGTTTTCGGGAGGAAGTGTTCTTC
j_gene: TRBJ1-4; v_gene: TRBV27; d_gene: -; abundance: -; CDR3aa: CASRGWAGQNEKLFF; CDR3nt: TGTGCCAGCAGGGGGTGGGCAGGGCAAAATGAAAAACTGTTTTTT
j_gene: TRBJ2-3; v_gene: TRBV6-1; d_gene: TRBD2; abundance: -; CDR3aa: CASRRTSGSHTDTQYF; CDR3nt: TGTGCCAGCAGAAGGACTAGCGGGAGCCACACAGATACGCAGTATTTT
j_gene: TRBJ2-3; v_gene: TRBV12-3/TRBV12-4; d_gene: -; abundance: few; CDR3aa: CASSSLSLATDTQYF; CDR3nt: TGTGCCAGCAGTTCGTTGAGTCTGGCAACAGATACGCAGTATTTT
j_gene: TRBJ2-7; v_gene: TRBV20-1; d_gene: -; abundance: -; CDR3aa: CSARGQVLYEQYF; CDR3nt: TGCAGTGCTAGAGGACAGGTCCTATACGAGCAGTACTTC
j_gene: TRBJ1-2; v_gene: TRBV6-5; d_gene: TRBD1; abundance: -; CDR3aa: CASSGQGFGYTF; CDR3nt: TGTGCCAGCAGCGGACAGGGCTTTGGCTACACCTTC
j_gene: TRBJ1-1; v_gene: TRBV11-2; d_gene: -; abundance: -; CDR3aa: CASSSLQHTEAFF; CDR3nt: TGTGCCAGCAGCTCCTTACAGCACACTGAAGCTTTCTTT
j_gene: TRBJ2-3; v_gene: TRBV19; d_gene: TRBD1; abundance: -; CDR3aa: CASSKPWTGQDTQYF; CDR3nt: TGTGCCAGTAGTAAACCTTGGACAGGGCAGGATACGCAGTATTTT
j_gene: TRBJ2-3; v_gene: TRBV20-1; d_gene: TRBD2; abundance: few; CDR3aa: CSAALTSRPTDTQYF; CDR3nt: TGCAGTGCTGCCTTGACTAGCAGACCCACAGATACGCAGTATTTT
j_gene: TRBJ1-1; v_gene: TRBV3-1; d_gene: -; abundance: -; CDR3aa: CASWTAGFSEGAFF; CDR3nt: TGTGCCAGCTGGACGGCCGGATTTTCTGAAGGAGCTTTCTTT
j_gene: TRBJ2-3; v_gene: TRBV19; d_gene: TRBD1; abundance: -; CDR3aa: CASSPGQHTDTQYF; CDR3nt: TGTGCCAGTAGCCCGGGACAGCACACAGATACGCAGTATTTT
j_gene: TRBJ2-6; v_gene: TRBV7-9; d_gene: -; abundance: -; CDR3aa: CASSPRTGTSSYGANVLTF; CDR3nt: TGTGCCAGCAGCCCGCGCACGGGGACTTCTAGCTATGGGGCCAACGTCCTGACTTTC
j_gene: TRBJ2-1; v_gene: TRBV11-2; d_gene: TRBD2; abundance: few; CDR3aa: CASSHRTSGRGNEQFF; CDR3nt: TGTGCCAGCAGCCACCGGACTAGCGGGAGGGGTAATGAGCAGTTCTTC
j_gene: TRBJ2-5; v_gene: TRBV7-2; d_gene: -; abundance: few; CDR3aa: CASSPSSGWTKETQYF; CDR3nt: TGTGCCAGCAGCCCAAGCTCTGGCTGGACCAAAGAGACCCAGTACTTC